These 11 T cell receptor beta chains were all obtained from the same sample, sequenced in a study of blood T cell repertoires in COVID-19. The method was immunoSEQ multiplex PCR; TCRdb's version includes in-frame clones alone and lacks a portion of them. The data contain 35,000 to 50,000 clones, about 85% of them seen just once; the ten biggest clones take up about 4%. Sequenced material: peripheral blood. The receptors come from a man between 60 and 70 years old with acute or convalescent COVID-19.

The rearrangement joins TRBV6-1 to TRBJ2-3; 7 nucleotides line up with TRBD2. CDR1 is MNHNS, CDR2 SASEGT, per germline. V shed 3 bases and J 1 base; nucleotides not matched to a gene: 1. The CDR3 sequence is 14 residues long. The CDR3 sequence: CASSEGGRTDTQYF. CDR3 nucleotide sequence: TGTGCCAGCAGTGAGGGAGGGCGCACAGATACGCAGTATTTT.

The chain has TRBV5-1 and TRBJ2-2, with 8 nucleotides matching TRBD2. J lost 5 bases, V lost 7 bases, and 7 bases had no gene match. CDR1 and CDR2 (germline): SGHRS, YFSETQ. The CDR3 is made up of 14 amino acids. The DNA of the CDR3 is TGCGCCAGCGCTCCGACTAGCGAAACCGGGGAGCTGTTTTTT. Amino acids: CASAPTSETGELFF.

This clone showed up just a few times. The genes are TRBV28 and TRBJ1-5; D is possibly TRBD1 (5 bases). CDR1 is MDHEN and CDR2 is SYDVKM in the germline V gene. V shed 3 bases and J shed 1 base, with 10 bases lying between them. CDR3 size: 15 residues. The CDR3 DNA sequence: TGTGCCAGCAGTTTGGGGCTGGGGAGCAATCAGCCCCAGCATTTT. It is translated as CASSLGLGSNQPQHF.

This clone was detected once. The chain couples TRBV2 to TRBJ1-5; D unclear. Germline values: CDR1 SNHLY, CDR2 FYNNEI. Trimming took 5 bases from V and 2 from J, leaving 10 bases between them. This CDR3 comprises 14 residues. The CDR3 nucleotides read TGTGCCAGCAGTCCCGACTTAGGCAATCAGCCCCAGCATTTT. Its protein product is CASSPDLGNQPQHF.

This sequence joins TRBV2 and TRBJ1-3; 9 positions match TRBD1. CDR1 is SNHLY, CDR2 FYNNEI, per germline. Trimming at V came to 6 bases and at J to 3 bases, leaving 12 bases not matched to a gene. This CDR3 region has 17 residues. This chain's CDR3 is CASRPGQGFVDGNTIYF. The CDR3, as DNA: TGTGCCAGCAGACCGGGACAGGGATTCGTCGATGGAAACACCATATATTTT.

The J gene is TRBJ2-7, the V gene TRBV5-1, with 7 bases fitting TRBD2. CDR3 length equals 15 residues. Trimming took 0 bases from V and 2 from J; bases not matched to a gene: 5. CDR1 and CDR2 (germline): SGHRS, YFSETQ. The CDR3 nucleotides are TGCGCCAGCAGCTTGGCCAATGGACTAGCCTACGAGCAGTACTTC. It encodes CASSLANGLAYEQYF.

V usage is TRBV7-8 and J usage is TRBJ1-5; no reliable D call. Germline assignment: CDR1 SGHVS and CDR2 FQNEAQ. V gave up 1 base and J gave up 0 bases, with 10 bases separating them. There are 16 residues in the CDR3. CDR3 sequence: CASSLGGPHSNQPQHF. As DNA, the CDR3 is TGTGCCAGCAGCTTAGGAGGCCCTCATAGCAATCAGCCCCAGCATTTT.

This clone was detected only a few times. Other DNA sequences in the sample encode the same CDR3. The V and J genes are TRBV20-1 and TRBJ1-5; D remains unclear. The length of the CDR3 is 11 residues. From germline, CDR1 is DFQATT and CDR2 SNEGSKA (reference sequence). Between the trimmed V and J ends, which lost 2 bases and 5 bases, there was a span of 4 bases. As DNA, the CDR3 is TGCAGTGCTAGAAGAGATCAGCCCCAGCATTTT. Translated, it gives CSARRDQPQHF.

With respect to this clone: An end of the junction does not agree with germline; a read error may underlie this. The chain combines TRBV6-1 with TRBJ2-4, with a weak D call TRBD2 (7 bases). This CDR3 region has 13 residues. Germline CDR1 and CDR2: MNHNS and SASEGT. CDR3 sequence reads: CASSEGGDTRLSF. CDR3 sequence (DNA): TGTGCCAGCAGTGAGGGGGGGGACACCCGTTTGTCCTTC.

The chain recombines TRBV24-1 with TRBJ2-1, with 8 bases lining up with TRBD2. The CDR3 contains 16 residues. CDR1 and CDR2 (germline): KGHDR, SFDVKD. With V trimmed by 3 bases and J by 0 bases, 3 bases remained unmatched. The CDR3 coding sequence is TGTGCCACCAGTGATCCTAGCGGGTTCTCCTACAATGAGCAGTTCTTC. Amino acid sequence: CATSDPSGFSYNEQFF.

The chain carries TRBV6-5 and TRBJ2-1, with D possibly matching TRBD2 (5 bases). CDR3 length equals 13 residues. The V gene lost 2 bases and the J gene lost 8 bases, with 10 bases spanning the gap. Germline CDR1 MNHEY, CDR2 SVGAGI. The CDR3: CASSYGPGYEQFF. In nucleotides, the CDR3 is TGTGCCAGCAGTTACGGACCGGGATATGAGCAGTTCTTC.